This T cell receptor (beta chain) was observed in a study of spatial heterogeneity in lung cancer. The wider study: Detection consistently captured more beta-chain sequences than alpha-chain sequences.

The library protocol tagged each TCR cDNA with a unique molecular identifier. TCRdb passed the 5' RACE reads through MiXCR, listing each CDR3 protein once. This table has roughly 39,000 distinct CDR3 sequences, roughly 7.4% appearing once. The CDR3 is made up of 15 amino acids. J was trimmed by 3 bases and V by 4 bases; bases with no gene match: 4. The V gene's germline CDR1 is SGHAT and CDR2 FQDESV (reference sequence). As for time point: sample taken at primary tumor resection. Material for sequencing was whole RNA from tumor, nontumor lung or frozen PBMC, left unsorted. The donor population consisted of over 55 patients with untreated, early-stage non-small cell lung cancer.

The TCR was taken from a male donor with early-stage non-small cell lung cancer. The rearrangement links TRBV11-1 to TRBJ2-2; 8 bases match TRBD2. The sequencing used PBMCs, collected at surgery. CDR3 sequence reads: CASSSTGGDTGELFF. CDR3 bases: TGTGCCAGCAGCTCGACGGGAGGGGACACCGGGGAGCTGTTTTTT.